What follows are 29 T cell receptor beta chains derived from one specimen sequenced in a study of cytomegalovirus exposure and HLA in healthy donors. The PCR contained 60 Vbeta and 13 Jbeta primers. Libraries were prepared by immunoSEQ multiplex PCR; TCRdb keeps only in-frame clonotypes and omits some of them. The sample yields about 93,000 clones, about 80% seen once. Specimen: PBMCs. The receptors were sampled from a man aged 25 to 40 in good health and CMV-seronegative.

The CDR3 protein is CASSLALLAEINDEQFF. The CDR3 DNA is TGTGCCAGCAGCTTAGCACTCCTAGCGGAAATCAACGATGAGCAGTTCTTC. The chain combines TRBV7-9 with TRBJ2-1; 7 bases are a match to TRBD2. Germline-derived CDR1 and CDR2 are SEHNR and FQNEAQ (reference sequence). This CDR3 contains 17 residues. V shed 0 bases and J 8 bases; nucleotides not matched to a gene: 13.

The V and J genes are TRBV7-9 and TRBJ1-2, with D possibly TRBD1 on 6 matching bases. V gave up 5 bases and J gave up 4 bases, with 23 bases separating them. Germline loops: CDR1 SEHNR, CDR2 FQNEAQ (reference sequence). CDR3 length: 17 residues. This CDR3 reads CASSPPQGTRKGYGYTF. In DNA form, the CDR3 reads TGTGCCAGCAGCCCTCCCCAGGGGACAAGGAAGGGCTATGGCTACACCTTC.

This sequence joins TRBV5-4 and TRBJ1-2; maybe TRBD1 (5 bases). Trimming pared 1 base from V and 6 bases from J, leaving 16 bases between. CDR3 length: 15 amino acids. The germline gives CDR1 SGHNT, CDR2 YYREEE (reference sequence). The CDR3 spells CASSLLGVFEDGYTF. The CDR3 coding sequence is TGTGCCAGCAGCTTGTTAGGGGTCTTTGAAGATGGCTACACCTTC.

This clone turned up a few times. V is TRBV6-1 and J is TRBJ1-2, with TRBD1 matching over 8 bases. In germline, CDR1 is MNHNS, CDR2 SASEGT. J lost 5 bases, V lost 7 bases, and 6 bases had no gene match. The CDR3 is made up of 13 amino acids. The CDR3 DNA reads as TGTGCCAGCATGGACAGGGAGGCGTATGGCTACACCTTC. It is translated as CASMDREAYGYTF.

The CDR3 DNA sequence: TGCGCCAGCAGCCAAGATACCGGATTAGCGGGAGACTACGAGCAGTACGTC. This codes for CASSQDTGLAGDYEQYV. The chain has TRBV4-1 and TRBJ2-7; 9 bases line up with TRBD2. From germline, CDR1 is MGHRA and CDR2 YSYEKL. CDR3 length equals 17 residues. Trimming cost V 0 bases and J 3 bases; bases outside gene matches: 9.

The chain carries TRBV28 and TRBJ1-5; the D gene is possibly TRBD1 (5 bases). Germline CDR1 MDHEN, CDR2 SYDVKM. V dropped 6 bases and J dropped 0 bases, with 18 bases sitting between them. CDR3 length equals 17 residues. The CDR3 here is CASSLPWAGPSNQPQHF. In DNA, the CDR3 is TGTGCCAGCAGCCTCCCATGGGCAGGGCCTAGCAATCAGCCCCAGCATTTT.

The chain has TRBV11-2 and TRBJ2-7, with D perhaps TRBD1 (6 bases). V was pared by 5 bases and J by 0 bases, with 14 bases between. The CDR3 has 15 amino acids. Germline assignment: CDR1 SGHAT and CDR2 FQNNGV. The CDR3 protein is CASSPGTFSSYEQYF. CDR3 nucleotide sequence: TGTGCCAGCAGCCCTGGGACATTCAGCTCCTACGAGCAGTACTTC.

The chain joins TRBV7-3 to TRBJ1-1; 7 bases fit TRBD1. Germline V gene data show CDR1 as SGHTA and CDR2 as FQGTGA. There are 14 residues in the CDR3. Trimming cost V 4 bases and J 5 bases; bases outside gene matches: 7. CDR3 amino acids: CASSSQGGGTEAFF. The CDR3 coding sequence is TGTGCCAGCAGCTCTCAGGGGGGAGGAACTGAAGCTTTCTTT.

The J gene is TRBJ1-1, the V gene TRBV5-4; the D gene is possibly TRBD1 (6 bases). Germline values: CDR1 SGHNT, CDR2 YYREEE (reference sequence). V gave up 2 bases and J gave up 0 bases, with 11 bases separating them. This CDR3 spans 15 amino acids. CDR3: CASSLQGLVNTEAFF. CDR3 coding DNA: TGTGCCAGCAGCTTACAGGGTCTAGTGAACACTGAAGCTTTCTTT.

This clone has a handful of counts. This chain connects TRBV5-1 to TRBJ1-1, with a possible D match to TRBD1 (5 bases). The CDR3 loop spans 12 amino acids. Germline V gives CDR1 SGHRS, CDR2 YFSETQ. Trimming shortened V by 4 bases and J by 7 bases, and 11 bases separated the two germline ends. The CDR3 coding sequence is TGCGCCAGCAGCCGCGACAGCTTTGAAGCTTTCTTT. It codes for CASSRDSFEAFF. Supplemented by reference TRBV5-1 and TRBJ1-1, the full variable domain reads KAGVTQTPRYLIKTRGQQVTLSCSPISGHRSVSWYQQTPGQGLQFLFEYFSETQRNKGNFPGRFSGRQFSNSRSEMNVSTLELGDSALYLCASSRDSFEAFFGQGTRLTVV.

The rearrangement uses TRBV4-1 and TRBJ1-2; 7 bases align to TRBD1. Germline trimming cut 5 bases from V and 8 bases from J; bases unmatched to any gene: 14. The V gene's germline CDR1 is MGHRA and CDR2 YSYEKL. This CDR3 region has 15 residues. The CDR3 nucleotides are TGCGCCAGCAGCTGGAATGCGGGGACAGATGCCGGCTACACCTTC. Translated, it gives CASSWNAGTDAGYTF.

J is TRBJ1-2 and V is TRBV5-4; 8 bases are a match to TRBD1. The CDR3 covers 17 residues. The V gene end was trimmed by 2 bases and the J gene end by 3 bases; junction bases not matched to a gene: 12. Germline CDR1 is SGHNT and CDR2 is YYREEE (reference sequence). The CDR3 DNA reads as TGTGCCAGCAGCTTAAGGCAGGGGACAGGATCCTACTATGGCTACACCTTC. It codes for CASSLRQGTGSYYGYTF.

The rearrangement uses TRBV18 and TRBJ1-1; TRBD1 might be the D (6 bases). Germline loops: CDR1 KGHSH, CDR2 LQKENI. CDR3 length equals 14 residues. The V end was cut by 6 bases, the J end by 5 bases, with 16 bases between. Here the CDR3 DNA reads TGTGCCAGCTCCACGCCCAAGGGGGGGACTGAAGCTTTCTTT. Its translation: CASSTPKGGTEAFF.

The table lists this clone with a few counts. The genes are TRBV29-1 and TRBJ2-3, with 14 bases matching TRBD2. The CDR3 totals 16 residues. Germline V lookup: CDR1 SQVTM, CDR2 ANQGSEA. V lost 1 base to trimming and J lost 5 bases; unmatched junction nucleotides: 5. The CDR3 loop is CSVEGLAGGKVDTQYF. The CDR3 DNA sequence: TGCAGCGTTGAAGGACTAGCGGGAGGGAAGGTAGATACGCAGTATTTT.

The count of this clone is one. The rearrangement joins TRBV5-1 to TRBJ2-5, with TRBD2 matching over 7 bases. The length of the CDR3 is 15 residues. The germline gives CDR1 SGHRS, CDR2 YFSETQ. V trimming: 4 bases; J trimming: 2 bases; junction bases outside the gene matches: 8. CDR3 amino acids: CASSRAGVLQETQYF. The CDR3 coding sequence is TGCGCCAGCAGCCGGGCGGGGGTACTACAAGAGACCCAGTACTTC.

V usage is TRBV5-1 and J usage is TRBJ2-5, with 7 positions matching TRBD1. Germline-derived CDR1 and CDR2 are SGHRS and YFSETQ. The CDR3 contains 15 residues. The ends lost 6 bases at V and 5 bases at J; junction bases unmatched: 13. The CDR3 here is CASKSAGQVFETQYF. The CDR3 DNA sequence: TGCGCCAGCAAATCGGCTGGACAGGTTTTTGAGACCCAGTACTTC.

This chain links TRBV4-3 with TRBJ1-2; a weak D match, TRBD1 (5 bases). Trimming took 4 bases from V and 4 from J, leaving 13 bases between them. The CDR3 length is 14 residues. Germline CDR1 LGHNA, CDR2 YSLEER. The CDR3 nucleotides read TGCGCCAGCAGCCCCACCGGGGGAGCCTATGGCTACACCTTC. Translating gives CASSPTGGAYGYTF.

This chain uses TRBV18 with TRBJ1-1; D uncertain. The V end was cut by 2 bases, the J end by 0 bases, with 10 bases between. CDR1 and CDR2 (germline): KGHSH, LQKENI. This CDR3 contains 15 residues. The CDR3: CASSPTPRMNTEAFF. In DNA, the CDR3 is TGTGCCAGCTCACCAACCCCCAGGATGAACACTGAAGCTTTCTTT.

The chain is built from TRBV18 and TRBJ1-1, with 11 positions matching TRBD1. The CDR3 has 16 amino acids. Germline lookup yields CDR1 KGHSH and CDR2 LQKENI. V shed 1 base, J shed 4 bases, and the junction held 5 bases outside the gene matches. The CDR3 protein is CASSPRTGGLGTEAFF. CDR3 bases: TGTGCCAGCTCACCACGGACAGGGGGCTTGGGCACTGAAGCTTTCTTT.

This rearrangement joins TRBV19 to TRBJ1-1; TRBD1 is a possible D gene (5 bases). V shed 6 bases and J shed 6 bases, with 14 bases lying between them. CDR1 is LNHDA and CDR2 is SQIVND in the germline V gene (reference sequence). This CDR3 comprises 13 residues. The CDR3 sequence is CASRLSAGPEAFF. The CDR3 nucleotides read TGTGCCAGTAGATTATCGGCAGGGCCTGAAGCTTTCTTT.

CDR3 DNA sequence: TGTGCTAGTGGTTTGAGCGGGGCGCTGGGAGAGACCCAGTACTTC. It is translated as CASGLSGALGETQYF. This sequence joins TRBV12-5 and TRBJ2-5, with 7 bases fitting TRBD2. The CDR3 is 15 residues long. Germline assignment: CDR1 LGHNT and CDR2 FRNRAP. V trimming: 2 bases; J trimming: 4 bases; junction bases outside the gene matches: 7.

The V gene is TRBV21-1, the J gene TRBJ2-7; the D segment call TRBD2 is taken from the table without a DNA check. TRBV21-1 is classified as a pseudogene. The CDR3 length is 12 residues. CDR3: CASSRRVGEQYV. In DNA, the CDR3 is TGTGCCAGCAGCAGGAGGGTCGGCGAGCAGTACGTC.

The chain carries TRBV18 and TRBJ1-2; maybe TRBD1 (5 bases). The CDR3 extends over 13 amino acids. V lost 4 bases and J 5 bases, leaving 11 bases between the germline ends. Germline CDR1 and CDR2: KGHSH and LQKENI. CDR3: CASSRTQEYGYTF. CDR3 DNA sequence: TGTGCCAGCTCACGAACACAGGAGTATGGCTACACCTTC.

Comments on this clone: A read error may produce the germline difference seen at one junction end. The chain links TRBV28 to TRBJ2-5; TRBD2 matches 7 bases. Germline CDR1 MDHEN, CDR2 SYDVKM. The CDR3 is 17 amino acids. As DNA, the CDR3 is TGTGCCAGCAGTTTAGGGTTGTTGTGGACTAGGGAAGAGCCCCAGTACTTC. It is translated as CASSLGLLWTREEPQYF.

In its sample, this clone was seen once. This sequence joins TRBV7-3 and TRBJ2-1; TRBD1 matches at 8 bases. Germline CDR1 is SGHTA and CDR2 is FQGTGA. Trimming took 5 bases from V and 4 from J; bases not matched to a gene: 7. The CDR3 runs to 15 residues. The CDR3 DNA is TGTGCCAGCAGCCTTACAGGGGGTTTTTACAATGAGCAGTTCTTC. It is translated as CASSLTGGFYNEQFF.

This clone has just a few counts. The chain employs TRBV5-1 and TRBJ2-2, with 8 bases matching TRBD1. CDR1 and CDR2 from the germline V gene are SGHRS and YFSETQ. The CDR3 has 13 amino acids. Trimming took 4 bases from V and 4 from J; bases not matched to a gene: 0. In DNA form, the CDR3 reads TGCGCCAGCAGCGACAGGGGCACCGGGGAGCTGTTTTTT. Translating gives CASSDRGTGELFF.

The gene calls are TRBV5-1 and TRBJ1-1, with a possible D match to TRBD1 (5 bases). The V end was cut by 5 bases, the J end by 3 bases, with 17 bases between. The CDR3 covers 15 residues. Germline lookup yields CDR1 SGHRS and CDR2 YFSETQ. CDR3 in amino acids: CASRNTIDSDTEAFF. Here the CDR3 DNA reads TGCGCCAGCAGGAACACAATCGACAGCGACACTGAAGCTTTCTTT.

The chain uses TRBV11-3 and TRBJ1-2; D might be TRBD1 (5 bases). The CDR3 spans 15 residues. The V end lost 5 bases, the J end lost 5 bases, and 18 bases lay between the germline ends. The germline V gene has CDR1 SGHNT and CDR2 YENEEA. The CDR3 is CASSHRIDSGYGYTF. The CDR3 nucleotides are TGTGCCAGCAGCCACCGAATAGACAGTGGTTATGGCTACACCTTC. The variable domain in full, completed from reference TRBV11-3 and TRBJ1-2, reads EAGVVQSPRYKIIEKKQPVAFWCNPISGHNTLYWYLQNLGQGPELLIRYENEEAVDDSQLPKDRFSAERLKGVDSTLKIQPAELGDSAVYLCASSHRIDSGYGYTFGSGTRLTVV.

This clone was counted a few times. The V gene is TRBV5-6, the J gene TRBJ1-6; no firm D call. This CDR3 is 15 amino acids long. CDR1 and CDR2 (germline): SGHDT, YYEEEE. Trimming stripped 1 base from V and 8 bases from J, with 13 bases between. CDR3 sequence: CASSLFEGVDSPLHF. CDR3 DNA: TGTGCCAGCAGCTTGTTCGAGGGCGTAGATTCACCCCTCCACTTT.